Below, 11 T cell receptor beta chains from the same sample are listed, as sequenced in a study of regulatory T cells in long-lasting Graves disease. Time point described: newly diagnosed GD, antithyroid drugs for less than 3 months. The TCR library was prepared using RNA isolated from PBMCs. Libraries of TCR beta came from iRepertoire HTBI primers plus Arm-PCR of CDR3 regions. TCRdb itself ran the multiplex PCR reads through MiXCR, one entry per CDR3 protein. The sample lists a few hundred thousand distinct CDR3 sequences; approximately 15% were seen once. This sample was also put to use in a study of T cells in Graves' hyperthyroidism and ophthalmopathy.

The material was peripheral blood mononuclear cells (PBMCs), obtained at new diagnosis, from a patient treated with antithyroid drugs. The source is a man between 40 and 49 years old with Graves disease.

This chain connects TRBV9 to TRBJ2-3; 7 positions match TRBD1. J was trimmed by 9 bases and V by 3 bases; bases with no gene match: 4. The CDR3 extends over 12 amino acids. Germline assignment: CDR1 SGDLS and CDR2 YYNGEE. The CDR3 loop is CASSAFRGTQYF. DNA for the CDR3: TGTGCCAGCAGCGCCTTCAGGGGGACGCAGTATTTT.

This clonotype has ten or more counts. The genes are TRBV11-2 and TRBJ1-2, with D tentatively TRBD1 (5 bases). V lost 1 base, J lost 5 bases, and 8 bases lay in between. The germline CDR1 and CDR2 sequences are SGHAT and FQNNGV. This CDR3 has 13 residues. The CDR3 nucleotides read TGTGCCAGCAGCTTAGCCCGACAGTATGGCTACACCTTC. It is translated as CASSLARQYGYTF.

This clonotype showed up just a few times. A read error may be the cause here, since a much bigger clone is one base away. The gene calls are TRBV28 and TRBJ1-5; D remains unclear. Germline values: CDR1 MDHEN, CDR2 SYDVKM. The CDR3 is 16 amino acids. Trimming pared 4 bases from V and 2 bases from J, leaving 15 bases between. The CDR3 sequence: CASSSWRAERNQPQHF. Written as DNA, the CDR3 is TGTGCCAGCAGTTCATGGAGGGCCGAACGCAATCAGCCCCAGCATTTT.

The table lists this clonotype with many counts. The chain uses TRBV6-2 or TRBV6-3 and TRBJ2-1; 12 bases fit TRBD1. Losses at the gene ends were 5 bases for V and 7 bases for J; bases not matched to a gene: 3. This CDR3 spans 14 amino acids. The germline CDR1 and CDR2 sequences are MNHEY and SVGEGT. CDR3 DNA sequence: TGTGCCAGCAGTCAGGGACAGGGGGCTAATGAGCAGTTCTTC. It encodes CASSQGQGANEQFF.

This clonotype was seen a handful of times. CDR3 sequence: CASTKSGGPPETQYF. The CDR3 nucleotides are TGTGCCAGCACCAAATCAGGGGGCCCTCCAGAGACCCAGTACTTC. V and J are TRBV12-3 or TRBV12-4 and TRBJ2-5, with 8 bases matching TRBD1. J lost 4 bases, V lost 7 bases, and 11 bases had no gene match. This CDR3 contains 15 residues.

This clonotype was seen many times. V is TRBV6-1 and J is TRBJ2-5, with 8 positions matching TRBD2. The junction had 17 bases not matched to a gene; V was cut back by 7 bases and J by 7 bases. The CDR3 spans 16 residues. The germline gives CDR1 MNHNS, CDR2 SASEGT. The CDR3 here is CASILRAGATIGTQYF. The CDR3 DNA is TGTGCCAGCATTTTAAGAGCGGGGGCGACCATTGGGACCCAGTACTTC.

This clonotype was detected many times. This chain connects TRBV2 to TRBJ2-7; a possible D gene is TRBD2 (6 bases). CDR1 and CDR2 from the germline V gene are SNHLY and FYNNEI. V was clipped by 5 bases and J by 4 bases, with 18 bases between them. This CDR3 is 15 amino acids long. CDR3 in amino acids: CASSPLRGGRYEQYF. CDR3 nucleotide sequence: TGTGCCAGCAGTCCTTTGCGGGGAGGACGGTACGAGCAGTACTTC.

This clonotype was seen a few times. The chain recombines TRBV14 with TRBJ2-1, with D maybe TRBD1 (5 bases). The CDR3 has 13 amino acids. Trimming took off 4 bases at V and 7 bases at J, with 11 bases between the two ends. Germline V CDR1 and CDR2: SGHDN, FVKESK. Here the CDR3 DNA reads TGTGCCAGCAGCCGGTACAGGAATAATGAGCAGTTCTTC. It specifies CASSRYRNNEQFF.

V gene TRBV3-1 combines with J gene TRBJ1-2, with TRBD1 identical over 8 bases. The ends lost 1 base at V and 7 bases at J; junction bases unmatched: 5. The CDR3 has 14 amino acids. Germline CDR1 LGHDT, CDR2 YNNKEL (reference sequence). The CDR3 spells CASSQGTGHGGYTF. The CDR3, as DNA: TGTGCCAGCAGCCAAGGGACAGGGCACGGTGGCTACACCTTC.

The rearrangement links TRBV20-1 to TRBJ1-5, with TRBD1 matching over 8 bases. Per germline, CDR1 DFQATT and CDR2 SNEGSKA (reference sequence). This CDR3 comprises 14 residues. Trimming cost V 0 bases and J 12 bases; bases outside gene matches: 10. The CDR3 protein is CSARDVGQDEVQHF. DNA for the CDR3: TGCAGTGCTAGAGATGTGGGACAGGACGAGGTCCAGCATTTT.

This clonotype has ten or more counts. This rearrangement joins TRBV18 to TRBJ2-3, with 10 bases lining up with TRBD1. CDR1 is KGHSH and CDR2 is LQKENI in the germline V gene. Trimming at V came to 6 bases and at J to 0 bases, leaving 6 bases not matched to a gene. CDR3 length: 16 residues. The CDR3 protein is CASSLDRGRSTDTQYF. The CDR3, as DNA: TGTGCCAGCTCCCTCGACAGGGGGCGAAGCACAGATACGCAGTATTTT.